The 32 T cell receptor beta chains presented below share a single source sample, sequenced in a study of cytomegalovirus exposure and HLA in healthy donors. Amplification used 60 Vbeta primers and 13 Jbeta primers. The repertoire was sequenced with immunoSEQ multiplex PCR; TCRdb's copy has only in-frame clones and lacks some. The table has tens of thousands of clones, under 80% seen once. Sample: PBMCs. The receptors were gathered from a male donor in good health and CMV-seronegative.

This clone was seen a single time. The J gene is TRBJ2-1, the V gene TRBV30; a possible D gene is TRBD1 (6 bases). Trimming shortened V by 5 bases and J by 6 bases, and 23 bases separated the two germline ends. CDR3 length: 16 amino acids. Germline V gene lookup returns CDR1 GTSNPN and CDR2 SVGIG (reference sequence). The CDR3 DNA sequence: TGTGCCTGGCTCTTGGCCTCCTTACAGGGAATCAATGAGCAGTTCTTC. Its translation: CAWLLASLQGINEQFF.

The CDR3 DNA is TGCGCCAGCAGTCAATCGAGAGGGAGGAACACTGAAGCTTTCTTT. Translated: CASSQSRGRNTEAFF. The chain is built from TRBV23-1 and TRBJ1-1; D gene uncertain. TRBV23-1 is sorted into the ORF group, with uncertain function. Trimming shortened V by 0 bases and J by 1 base, and 9 bases separated the two germline ends. CDR3 length: 15 residues.

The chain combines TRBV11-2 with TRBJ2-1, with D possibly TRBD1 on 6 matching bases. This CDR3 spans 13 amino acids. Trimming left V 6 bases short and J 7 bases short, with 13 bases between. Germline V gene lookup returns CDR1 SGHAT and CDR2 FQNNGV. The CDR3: CASRRLGQNEQFF. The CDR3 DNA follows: TGTGCCAGCAGGCGCTTGGGACAAAATGAGCAGTTCTTC.

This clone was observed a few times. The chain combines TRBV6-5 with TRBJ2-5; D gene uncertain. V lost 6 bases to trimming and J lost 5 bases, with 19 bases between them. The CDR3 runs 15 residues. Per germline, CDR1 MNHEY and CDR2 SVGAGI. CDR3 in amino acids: CASRPPSFVRETQYF. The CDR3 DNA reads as TGTGCCAGCAGACCACCCTCGTTCGTTCGGGAGACCCAGTACTTC.

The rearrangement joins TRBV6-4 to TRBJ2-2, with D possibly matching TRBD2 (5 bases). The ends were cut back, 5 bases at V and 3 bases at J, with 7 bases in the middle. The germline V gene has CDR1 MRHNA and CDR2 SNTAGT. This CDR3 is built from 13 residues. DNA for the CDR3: TGTGCCAGCAGTCCGGGGTACACCGGGGAGCTGTTTTTT. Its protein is CASSPGYTGELFF.

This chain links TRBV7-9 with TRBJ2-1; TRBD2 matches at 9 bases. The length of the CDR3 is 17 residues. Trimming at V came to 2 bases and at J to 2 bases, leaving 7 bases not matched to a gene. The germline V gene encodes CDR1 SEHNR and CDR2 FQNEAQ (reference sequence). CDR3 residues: CASSLRRTSETYNEQFF. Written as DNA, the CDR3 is TGTGCCAGCAGCTTACGTAGGACTAGCGAGACCTACAATGAGCAGTTCTTC.

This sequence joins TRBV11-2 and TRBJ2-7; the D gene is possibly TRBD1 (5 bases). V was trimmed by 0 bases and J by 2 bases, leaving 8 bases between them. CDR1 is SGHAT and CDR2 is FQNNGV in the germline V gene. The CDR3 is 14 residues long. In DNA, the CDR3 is TGTGCCAGCAGCTTAGATCGACAGACCTACGAGCAGTACTTC. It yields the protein CASSLDRQTYEQYF.

CDR3 sequence reads: CASSVTLAGGRVDTQYF. The CDR3, as DNA: TGCGCCAGCAGCGTGACTTTAGCGGGAGGGCGGGTAGATACGCAGTATTTT. The chain combines TRBV5-1 with TRBJ2-3, with 11 bases that match TRBD2. The CDR3 contains 17 residues. After removal of 4 bases from V and 5 bases from J, the junction contained 12 bases not matched to a gene. The V gene's germline CDR1 is SGHRS and CDR2 YFSETQ.

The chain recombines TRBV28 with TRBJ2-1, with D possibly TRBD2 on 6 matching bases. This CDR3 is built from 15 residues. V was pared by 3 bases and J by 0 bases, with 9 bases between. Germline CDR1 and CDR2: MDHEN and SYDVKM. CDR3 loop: CASSFRRGSYNEQFF. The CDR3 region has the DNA TGTGCCAGCAGTTTCCGGCGGGGCTCCTACAATGAGCAGTTCTTC.

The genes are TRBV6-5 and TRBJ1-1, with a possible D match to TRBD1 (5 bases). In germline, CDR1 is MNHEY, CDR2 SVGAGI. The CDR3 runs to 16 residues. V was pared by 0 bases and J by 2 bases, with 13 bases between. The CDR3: CASSYSGEGLNTEAFF. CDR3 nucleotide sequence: TGTGCCAGCAGTTACTCGGGGGAGGGACTAAACACTGAAGCTTTCTTT.

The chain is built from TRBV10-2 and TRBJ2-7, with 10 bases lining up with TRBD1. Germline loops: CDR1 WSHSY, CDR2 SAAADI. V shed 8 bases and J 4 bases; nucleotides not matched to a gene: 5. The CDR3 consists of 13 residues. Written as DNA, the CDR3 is TGCGCCAGCTGGGGACAGGGGAGTTACGAGCAGTACTTC. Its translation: CASWGQGSYEQYF.

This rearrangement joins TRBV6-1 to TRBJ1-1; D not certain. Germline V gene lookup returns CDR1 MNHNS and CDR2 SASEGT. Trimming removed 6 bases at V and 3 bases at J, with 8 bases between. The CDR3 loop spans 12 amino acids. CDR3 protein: CASSGEYTEAFF. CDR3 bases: TGTGCCAGCAGCGGGGAATACACTGAAGCTTTCTTT.

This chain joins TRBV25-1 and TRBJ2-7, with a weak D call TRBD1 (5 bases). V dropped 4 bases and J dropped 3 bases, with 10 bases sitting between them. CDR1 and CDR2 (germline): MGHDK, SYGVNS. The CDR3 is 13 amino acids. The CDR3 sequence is CASSATVYYEQYF. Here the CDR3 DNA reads TGTGCCAGCAGTGCGACAGTTTACTACGAGCAGTACTTC.

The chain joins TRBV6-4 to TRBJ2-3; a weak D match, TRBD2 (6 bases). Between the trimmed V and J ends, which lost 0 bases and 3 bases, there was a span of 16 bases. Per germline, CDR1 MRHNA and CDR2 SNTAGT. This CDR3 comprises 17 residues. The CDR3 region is CASSDSPSVGGTDTQYF. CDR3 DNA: TGTGCCAGCAGTGACTCGCCTAGCGTTGGAGGTACAGATACGCAGTATTTT.

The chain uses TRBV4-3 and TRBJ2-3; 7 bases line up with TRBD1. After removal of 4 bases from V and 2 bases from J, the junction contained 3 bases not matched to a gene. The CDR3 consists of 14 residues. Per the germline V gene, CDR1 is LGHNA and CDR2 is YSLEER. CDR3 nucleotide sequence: TGCGCCAGCAGCCCAGGGGGATACACAGATACGCAGTATTTT. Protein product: CASSPGGYTDTQYF.

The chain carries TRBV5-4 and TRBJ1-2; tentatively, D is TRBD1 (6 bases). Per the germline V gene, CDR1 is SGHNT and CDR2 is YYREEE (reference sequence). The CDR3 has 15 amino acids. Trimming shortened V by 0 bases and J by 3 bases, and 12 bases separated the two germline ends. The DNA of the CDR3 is TGTGCCAGCAGCTTGGACGGGGCAGGGGACTATGGCTACACCTTC. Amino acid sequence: CASSLDGAGDYGYTF.

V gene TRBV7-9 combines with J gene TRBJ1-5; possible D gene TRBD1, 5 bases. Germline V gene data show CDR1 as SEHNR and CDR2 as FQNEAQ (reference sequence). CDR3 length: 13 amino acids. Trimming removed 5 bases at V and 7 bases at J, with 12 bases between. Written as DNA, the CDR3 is TGTGCCAGCAGCCTTACTGACAGCCAGCCCCAGCATTTT. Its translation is CASSLTDSQPQHF.

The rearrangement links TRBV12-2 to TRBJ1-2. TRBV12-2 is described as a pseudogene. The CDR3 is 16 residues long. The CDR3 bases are TGTGCAAGTCGCTTAGGAGGGAACCGTACTAACTATGGCTACACCTTC. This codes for CASRLGGNRTNYGYTF.

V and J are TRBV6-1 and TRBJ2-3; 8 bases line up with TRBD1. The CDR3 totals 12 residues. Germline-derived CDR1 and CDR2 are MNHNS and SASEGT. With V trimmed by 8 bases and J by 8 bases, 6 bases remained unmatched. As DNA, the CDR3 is TGTGCCAGCCAAACGACAGGGGTTACGCAGTATTTT. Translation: CASQTTGVTQYF.

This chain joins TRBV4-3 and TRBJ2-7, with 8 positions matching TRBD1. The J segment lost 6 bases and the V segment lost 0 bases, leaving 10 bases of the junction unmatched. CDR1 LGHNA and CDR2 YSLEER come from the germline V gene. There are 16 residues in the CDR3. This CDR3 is CASSQEYVQGASEQYF. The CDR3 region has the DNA TGCGCCAGCAGCCAAGAATATGTGCAGGGGGCGTCCGAGCAGTACTTC.

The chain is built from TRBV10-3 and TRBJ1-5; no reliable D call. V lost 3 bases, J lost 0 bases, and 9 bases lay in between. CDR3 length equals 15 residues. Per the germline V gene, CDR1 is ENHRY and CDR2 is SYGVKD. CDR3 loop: CAISEGVNSNQPQHF. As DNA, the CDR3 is TGTGCCATCAGTGAAGGAGTGAATAGCAATCAGCCCCAGCATTTT.

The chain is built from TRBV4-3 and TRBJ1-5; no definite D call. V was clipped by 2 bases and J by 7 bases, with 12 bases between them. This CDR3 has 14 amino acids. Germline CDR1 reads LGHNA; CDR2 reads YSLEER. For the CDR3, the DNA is TGCGCCAGCAGCCAAACCTTCGGCGGGCAGCCCCAGCATTTT. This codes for CASSQTFGGQPQHF.

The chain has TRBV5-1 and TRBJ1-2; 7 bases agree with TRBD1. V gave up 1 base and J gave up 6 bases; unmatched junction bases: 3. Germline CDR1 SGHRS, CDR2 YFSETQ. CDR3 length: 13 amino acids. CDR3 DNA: TGCGCCAGCAGCTTGCGCACAGGGGATGGCTACACCTTC. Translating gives CASSLRTGDGYTF. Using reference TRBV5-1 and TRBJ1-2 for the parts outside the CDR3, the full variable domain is KAGVTQTPRYLIKTRGQQVTLSCSPISGHRSVSWYQQTPGQGLQFLFEYFSETQRNKGNFPGRFSGRQFSNSRSEMNVSTLELGDSALYLCASSLRTGDGYTFGSGTRLTVV.

The CDR3 loop is CASRPRANYGYTF. CDR3 DNA: TGTGCCAGCAGGCCTAGAGCTAACTATGGCTACACCTTC. This chain joins TRBV6-5 and TRBJ1-2; D uncertain. The CDR3 is made up of 13 amino acids. The germline V gene has CDR1 MNHEY and CDR2 SVGAGI. Between the trimmed V and J ends, which lost 6 bases and 0 bases, there was a span of 8 bases.

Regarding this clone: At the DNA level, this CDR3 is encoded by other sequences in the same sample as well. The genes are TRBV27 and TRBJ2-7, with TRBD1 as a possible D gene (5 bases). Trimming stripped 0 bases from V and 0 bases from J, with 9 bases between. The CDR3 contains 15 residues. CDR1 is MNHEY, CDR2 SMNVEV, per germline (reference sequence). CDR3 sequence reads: CASSLSGASSYEQYF. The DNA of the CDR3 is TGTGCCAGCAGTTTATCAGGGGCTAGCTCCTACGAGCAGTACTTC.

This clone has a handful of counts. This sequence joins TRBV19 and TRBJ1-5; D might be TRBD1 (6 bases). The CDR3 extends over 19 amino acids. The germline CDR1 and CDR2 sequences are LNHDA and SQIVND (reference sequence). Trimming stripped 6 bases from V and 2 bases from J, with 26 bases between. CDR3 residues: CASSPTPLTGSGGNQPQHF. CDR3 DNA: TGTGCCAGTAGCCCTACGCCATTAACAGGGAGCGGAGGCAATCAGCCCCAGCATTTT.

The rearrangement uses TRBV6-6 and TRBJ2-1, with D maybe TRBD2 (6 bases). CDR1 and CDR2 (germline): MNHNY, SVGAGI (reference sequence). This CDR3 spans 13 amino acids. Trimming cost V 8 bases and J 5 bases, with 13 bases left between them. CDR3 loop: CASSGLFNNEQFF. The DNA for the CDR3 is TGTGCCAGCTCGGGACTCTTTAACAATGAGCAGTTCTTC.

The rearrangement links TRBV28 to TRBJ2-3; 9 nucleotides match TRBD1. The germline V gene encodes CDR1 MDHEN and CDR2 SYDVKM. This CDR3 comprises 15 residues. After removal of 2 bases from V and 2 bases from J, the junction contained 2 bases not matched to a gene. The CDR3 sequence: CASSLRDRVTDTQYF. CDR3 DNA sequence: TGTGCCAGCAGTTTAAGGGACAGGGTCACAGATACGCAGTATTTT.

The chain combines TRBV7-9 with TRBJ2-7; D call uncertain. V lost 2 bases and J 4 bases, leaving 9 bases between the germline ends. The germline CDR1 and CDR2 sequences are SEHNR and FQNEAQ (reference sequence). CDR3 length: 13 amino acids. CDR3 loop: CASSLSETYEQYF. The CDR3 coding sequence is TGTGCCAGCAGCTTATCAGAAACATACGAGCAGTACTTC.

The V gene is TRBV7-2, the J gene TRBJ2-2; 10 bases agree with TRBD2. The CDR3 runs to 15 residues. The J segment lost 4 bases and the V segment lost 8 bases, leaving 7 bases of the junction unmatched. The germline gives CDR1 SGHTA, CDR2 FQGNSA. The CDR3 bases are TGTGCCAGCGCGTCGGCTAGCGGGGGCACCGGGGAGCTGTTTTTT. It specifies CASASASGGTGELFF.

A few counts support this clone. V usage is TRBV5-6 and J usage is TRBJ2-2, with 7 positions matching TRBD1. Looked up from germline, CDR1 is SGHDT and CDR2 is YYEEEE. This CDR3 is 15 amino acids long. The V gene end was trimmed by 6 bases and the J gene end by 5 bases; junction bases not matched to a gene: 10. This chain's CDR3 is CASTVGQRETGELFF. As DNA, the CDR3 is TGTGCCAGCACAGTGGGACAGCGTGAGACCGGGGAGCTGTTTTTT.

Here the CDR3 reads CASSRDSYGYTF. The DNA of the CDR3 is TGTGCCAGCAGTCGGGACAGCTATGGCTACACCTTC. The chain has TRBV28 and TRBJ1-2; 7 nucleotides line up with TRBD1. With V trimmed by 5 bases and J by 4 bases, 1 base remained unmatched. In germline, CDR1 is MDHEN, CDR2 SYDVKM. The CDR3 is made up of 12 amino acids.